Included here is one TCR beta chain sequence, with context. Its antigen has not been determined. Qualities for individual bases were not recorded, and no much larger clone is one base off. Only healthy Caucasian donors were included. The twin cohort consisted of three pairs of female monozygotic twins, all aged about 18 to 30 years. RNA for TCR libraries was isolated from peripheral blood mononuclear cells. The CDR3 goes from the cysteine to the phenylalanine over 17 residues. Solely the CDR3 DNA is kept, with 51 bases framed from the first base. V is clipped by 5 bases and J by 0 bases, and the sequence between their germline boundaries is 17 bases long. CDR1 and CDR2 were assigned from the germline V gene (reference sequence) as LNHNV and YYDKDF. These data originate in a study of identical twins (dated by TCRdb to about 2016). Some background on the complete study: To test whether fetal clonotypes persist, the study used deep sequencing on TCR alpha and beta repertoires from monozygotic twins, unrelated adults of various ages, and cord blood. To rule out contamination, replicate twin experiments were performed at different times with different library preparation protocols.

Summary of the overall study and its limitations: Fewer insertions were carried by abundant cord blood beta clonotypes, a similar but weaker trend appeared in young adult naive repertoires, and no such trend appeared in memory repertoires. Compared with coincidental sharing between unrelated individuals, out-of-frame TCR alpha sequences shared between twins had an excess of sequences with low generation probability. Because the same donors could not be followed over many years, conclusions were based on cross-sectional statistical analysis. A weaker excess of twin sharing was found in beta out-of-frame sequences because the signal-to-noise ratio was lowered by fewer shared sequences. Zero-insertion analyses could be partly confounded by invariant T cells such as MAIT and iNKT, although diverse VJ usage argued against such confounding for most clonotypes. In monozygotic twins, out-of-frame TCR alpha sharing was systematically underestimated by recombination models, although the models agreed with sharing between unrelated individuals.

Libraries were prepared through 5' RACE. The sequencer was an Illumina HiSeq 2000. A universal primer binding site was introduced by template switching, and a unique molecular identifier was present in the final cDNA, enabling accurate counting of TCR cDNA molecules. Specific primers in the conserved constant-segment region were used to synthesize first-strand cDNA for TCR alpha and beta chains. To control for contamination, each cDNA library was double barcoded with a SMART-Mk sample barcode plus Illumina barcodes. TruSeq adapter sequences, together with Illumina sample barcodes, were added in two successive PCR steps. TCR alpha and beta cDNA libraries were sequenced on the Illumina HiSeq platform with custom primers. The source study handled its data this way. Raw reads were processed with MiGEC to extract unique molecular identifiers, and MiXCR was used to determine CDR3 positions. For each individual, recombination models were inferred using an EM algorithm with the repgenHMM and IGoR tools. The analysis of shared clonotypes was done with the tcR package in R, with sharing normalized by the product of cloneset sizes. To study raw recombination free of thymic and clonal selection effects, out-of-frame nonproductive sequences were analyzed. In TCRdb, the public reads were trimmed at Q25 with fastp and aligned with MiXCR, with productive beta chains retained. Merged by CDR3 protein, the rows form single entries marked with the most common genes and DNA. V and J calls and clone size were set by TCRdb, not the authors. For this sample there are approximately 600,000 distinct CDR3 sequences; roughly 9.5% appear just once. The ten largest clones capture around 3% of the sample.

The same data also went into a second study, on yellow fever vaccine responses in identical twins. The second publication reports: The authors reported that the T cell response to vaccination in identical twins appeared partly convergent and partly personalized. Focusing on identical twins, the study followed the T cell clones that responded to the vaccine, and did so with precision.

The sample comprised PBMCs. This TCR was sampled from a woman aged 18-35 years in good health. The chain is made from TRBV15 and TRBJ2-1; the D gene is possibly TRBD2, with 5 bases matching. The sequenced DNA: TGTGCCACCAGCGAGAGTGGTAGCGTGAGCTCCTACAATGAGCAGTTCTTC. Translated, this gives CATSESGSVSSYNEQFF.